This T cell receptor beta chain was sequenced in a study of T cell responses to AZD1222 COVID-19 vaccine (dated by TCRdb to 2020 to 2023). Describing the broader study: A total of 230 to 250 trial participants underwent TCR sequencing, of whom 207 received two doses of AZD1222 and approximately 25 received two doses of the MenACWY control vaccine. Trial participants were enrolled by age into subgroups of 18-55, 56-69 and 70-plus years, and around 140, 26 and 57 TCR-sequenced participants, respectively, were included in these subgroups. Summary of the overall study and its limitations: The whole spike protein was spanned by vaccine-associated CD4 TCRs, and dominant responses were seen in regions 160-218 and 743-854. Conclusions about previously exposed vaccinees were limited because only a handful of AZD1222 recipients were SARS-CoV-2 seropositive at baseline. Most participants were white British and females outnumbered males, and the authors suggested that clonal diversity may have been underestimated. The 56-69-year group was small, and its depth increase did not reach significance, likely because of low power. After two AZD1222 doses, spike-specific TCR breadth and depth were significantly higher than at day 0 and than in MenACWY recipients. Because no day 14 peak-response samples were available, repertoires were characterized only after the peak T cell response. Epitopes outside the regions mutated in the B.1.351 and B.1.1.7 variants were reportedly recognized by nearly half of the unique spike-specific TCRs.

A remark on this clone: No antigen is known for it. No base quality values were provided; no much bigger clone lies one nucleotide off.

The CDR3 regions of human TCRbeta chains were analyzed by immunosequencing. As for the authors' bioinformatics: TCRs in the repertoires were compared against a reference library of SARS-CoV-2-specific TCRs that had been generated with the MIRA antigen-specificity platform. Breadth was defined as the fraction of unique TCRs that were SARS-CoV-2-associated, and depth was defined as the fraction of total T cells that were SARS-CoV-2-associated. Using the MIRA data, each spike-specific TCR was mapped to the spike region that the TCR reacts to and placed in a CD4 or CD8 class. Log10-transformed breadth and depth values were compared by one-way ANOVA with Sidak's multiple comparisons tests. TCRdb re-hosts the immuneACCESS table, in-frame sequences only. Its copies lack some clones; in the studies checked, an unresolved V gene accounts for under half of them, and the cause for the rest is not known. Clone size and the V and J calls come from that table; the DNA yielded D and trimming. The sample table records some 53,000 clones; about 87% of these occur just once. 2% to 3% of the sample is taken by the ten largest.

The CDR3 has 14 amino acids, counting the end cysteine and phenylalanine. This entry keeps only the CDR3 DNA: 42 bases, framed from base 1. The germline V gene supplies CDR1 SGHRS and CDR2 YFSETQ. V lost 2 bases and J lost 0 bases; the stretch between them is 9 bases long. In the paper's terms, the time point label means: about 28 days (+/-7) after the second vaccine dose. AZD1222 recipients given second doses at about 4 weeks or at about 12 weeks were pooled, since spike-specific TCR depth and breadth were not found to differ between the two schedules. Samples from vaccinated people were obtained from the UK trials COV001 and COV002, which included a single-blind randomized controlled phase 2/3 trial of AZD1222 (ChAdOx1 nCoV-19) in healthy adults. For TCRbeta chain sequencing, PBMC samples were collected from trial participants at day 0 and at day 28 after the second dose.

Material: peripheral blood, obtained 28 days after the second AZD1222 dose. This TCR was recovered from an adult who received the AZD1222 COVID-19 vaccine. In this chain, TRBV5-1 is recombined with TRBJ2-7; a tentative D match to TRBD1 spans 6 bases. In nucleotides, the sequence is TGCGCCAGCAGCTTCAGGGGTGGCTCCTACGAGCAGTACTTC. It translates to CASSFRGGSYEQYF. The full variable domain, completed from the reference TRBV5-1 and TRBJ2-7 proteins outside the CDR3, reads KAGVTQTPRYLIKTRGQQVTLSCSPISGHRSVSWYQQTPGQGLQFLFEYFSETQRNKGNFPGRFSGRQFSNSRSEMNVSTLELGDSALYLCASSFRGGSYEQYFGPGTRLTVT.